A single sample gave rise to the 4 T cell receptor beta chains below, sequenced in a study of cytotoxic CD8 clonotypes in ibrutinib-treated CLL. Generated by immunoSEQ multiplex PCR, the TCRdb table keeps only in-frame clones and is missing some. This sample has approximately 97,000 clones; approximately 71% occur once, and the top ten carry approximately 25%. The sequences come from PBMCs, collected after 24 months of ibrutinib treatment. Receptors originate from a human donor with chronic lymphocytic leukemia.

The chain recombines TRBV19 with TRBJ2-3; 7 nucleotides match TRBD1. In germline, CDR1 is LNHDA, CDR2 SQIVND (reference sequence). V gave up 5 bases and J gave up 2 bases; unmatched junction bases: 7. This CDR3 has 15 residues. The CDR3 region is CASSGLDRATDTQYF. CDR3 in DNA: TGTGCCAGTAGTGGTCTAGACAGGGCCACAGATACGCAGTATTTT.

The chain employs TRBV5-1 and TRBJ1-1; D might be TRBD1 (5 bases). This CDR3 region has 15 residues. Per germline, CDR1 SGHRS and CDR2 YFSETQ. Trimming pared 3 bases from V and 4 bases from J, leaving 16 bases between. Here the CDR3 reads CASSYIPGLGTEAFF. The CDR3 DNA reads as TGCGCCAGCAGCTACATACCAGGGTTGGGCACTGAAGCTTTCTTT.

This chain connects TRBV28 to TRBJ2-7, with TRBD1 matching 7 bases. Germline V gives CDR1 MDHEN, CDR2 SYDVKM. The CDR3 totals 15 residues. The J segment lost 0 bases and the V segment lost 6 bases, leaving 8 bases of the junction unmatched. The CDR3 region is CASSTNRGHSYEQYF. The CDR3 bases are TGTGCCAGCAGCACTAACAGGGGACACTCCTACGAGCAGTACTTC.

This clone was counted only a few times. V and J are TRBV7-9 and TRBJ2-5; 9 nucleotides align to TRBD1. The CDR3 is made up of 15 amino acids. CDR1 and CDR2 from the germline V gene are SEHNR and FQNEAQ (reference sequence). Losses at the gene ends were 5 bases for V and 5 bases for J; bases not matched to a gene: 9. CDR3 sequence (DNA): TGTGCCAGCAGCGCGGGACAGGGAGGGCGGGAGACCCAGTACTTC. This gives the protein CASSAGQGGRETQYF. Full variable domain (missing parts from reference TRBV7-9 and TRBJ2-5): DTGVSQNPRHKITKRGQNVTFRCDPISEHNRLYWYRQTLGQGPEFLTYFQNEAQLEKSRLLSDRFSAERPKGSFSTLEIQRTEQGDSAMYLCASSAGQGGRETQYFGPGTRLLVL.